The present entry profiles one TCR beta chain with its context. Antigen unknown. Total RNA and DNA came together from roughly 20-30 mg of bulk tissue without cell sorting. Reverse transcription of approximately 0.55 ug total RNA with a constant-region primer produced TCR beta cDNA. A slightly modified ARM-PCR protocol with three nested multiplex PCR rounds produced these TCR beta libraries. Researchers ran the first two PCR rounds for approximately 9 cycles each with TRBV1-TRBV30 forward primers and a C-beta reverse primer. One entry per CDR3 protein, called by TCRdb with MiXCR from the multiplex PCR reads. The sample has some 120,000 distinct CDR3 sequences; about 68% are singletons. This entry comes from a study of tumor-infiltrating lymphocytes in primary liver carcinoma. Study-level background: In every tissue type, samples returned a similar yield of roughly 3.65 to 8 million productive TCRbeta reads.

Broader study findings: Whereas tumor region pairs overlapped more, tumor-adjacent and tumor-blood pairs overlapped less.

CDR1 and CDR2 (germline): SGHRS, YFSETQ. The ends were cut back, 2 bases at V and 5 bases at J, with 14 bases in the middle. This CDR3 is built from 14 residues. Sample: liver tumor tissue from sampling region 1. Regarding subset: tumor region T1, superior pole. This chain links TRBV5-1 with TRBJ2-7; perhaps TRBD1 as D (6 bases). The TCR originated in a woman aged 55-70 years with primary liver carcinoma and hepatitis B virus infection. CDR3 in DNA: TGCGCCAGCAGCTTCTCCACAGGGTCCAACGAGCAGTACTTC. This sequence encodes CASSFSTGSNEQYF.